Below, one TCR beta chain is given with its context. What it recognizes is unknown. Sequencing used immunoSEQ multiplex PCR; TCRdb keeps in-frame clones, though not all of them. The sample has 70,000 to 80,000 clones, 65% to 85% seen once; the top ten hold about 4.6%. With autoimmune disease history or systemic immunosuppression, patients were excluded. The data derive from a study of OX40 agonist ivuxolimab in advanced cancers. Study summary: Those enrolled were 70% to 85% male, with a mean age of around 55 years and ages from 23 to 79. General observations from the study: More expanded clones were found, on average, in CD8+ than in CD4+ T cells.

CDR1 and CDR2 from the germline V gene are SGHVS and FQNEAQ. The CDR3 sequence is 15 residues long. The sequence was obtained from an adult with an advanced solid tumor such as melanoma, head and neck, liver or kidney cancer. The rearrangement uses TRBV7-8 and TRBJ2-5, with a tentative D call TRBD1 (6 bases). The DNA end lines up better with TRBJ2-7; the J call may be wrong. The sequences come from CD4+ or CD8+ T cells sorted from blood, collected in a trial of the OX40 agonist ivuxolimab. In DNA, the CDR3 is TGTGCCAGCAGCTTACACCAGGGGCCAGCCTACGAGCAGTACTTC. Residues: CASSLHQGPAYEQYF.